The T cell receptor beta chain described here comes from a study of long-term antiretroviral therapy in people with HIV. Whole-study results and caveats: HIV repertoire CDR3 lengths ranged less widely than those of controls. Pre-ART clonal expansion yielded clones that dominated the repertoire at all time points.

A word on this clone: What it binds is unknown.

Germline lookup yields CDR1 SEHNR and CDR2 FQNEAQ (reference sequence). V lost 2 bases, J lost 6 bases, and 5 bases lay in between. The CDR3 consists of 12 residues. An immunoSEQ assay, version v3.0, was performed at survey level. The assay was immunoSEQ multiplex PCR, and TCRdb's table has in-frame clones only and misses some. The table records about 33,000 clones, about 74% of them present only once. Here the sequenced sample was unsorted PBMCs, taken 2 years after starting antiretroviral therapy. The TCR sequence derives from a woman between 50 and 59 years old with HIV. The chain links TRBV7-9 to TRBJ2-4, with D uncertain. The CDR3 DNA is TGTGCCAGCAGCTTACTGGTAAACATTCAGTACTTC. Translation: CASSLLVNIQYF.